This T cell receptor beta chain was identified during a study of OX40 agonist ivuxolimab in advanced cancers. As for the study in general: Prior anti-PD-1, anti-PD-L1 or anti-CTLA-4 therapy was allowed; more than 30% had some.

The assay was immunoSEQ multiplex PCR, and TCRdb's table has in-frame clones only and misses some. This table has 59,000 or so clones, 65% to 90% appearing once. CDR1 and CDR2 from the germline V gene are WSHSY and SAAADI. The CDR3 spans 14 residues. With 6 bases clipped from V and 4 bases from J, the junction kept 7 bases outside the gene matches. This material consisted of CD4+ or CD8+ T cells sorted from blood, taken in a trial of the OX40 agonist ivuxolimab. The chain is built from TRBV10-2 and TRBJ2-7, with 9 nucleotides matching TRBD1. This clonotype was obtained from an adult with an advanced solid tumor such as melanoma, head and neck, liver or kidney cancer. The CDR3 nucleotides read TGCGCCAGCAGGAGGACAGGGGACGTGTACGAGCAGTACTTC. Translation gives CASRRTGDVYEQYF.